This is a list of T cell receptor beta chains from one sample in a study of CD8+ T cells in alopecia areata. The assay was immunoSEQ multiplex PCR, and TCRdb's table has in-frame clones only and misses some. The sample records about 190,000 clones, more than 50% being singletons. The sample in question was CD4+ T cells sorted from blood, obtained at week 24, from a patient treated with tofacitinib. Every receptor here comes from a human donor with alopecia areata. CDR3s include the opening cysteine and the closing phenylalanine or tryptophan. Only some rows state a clone size, as once, few, many or a class for expanded clones.

>TRBV25-1|TRBJ2-5|-
CASSEIGIAGRETQYF
>TRBV11-2|TRBJ2-3|-
CASSLVLGFTDTQYF
>TRBV29-1|TRBJ1-1|-
CSVDRTGNTEAFF
>TRBV4-2|TRBJ2-1|-
CASSRSGTSGGNEQFF
>TRBV10-2|TRBJ1-2|few
CASRAAHGYTF
>TRBV7-9|TRBJ2-7|-
CASTYGTPGEQYF
>TRBV6-5|TRBJ2-5|once
CASSSGQGRLMETQYF
>TRBV6-5|TRBJ1-2|-
CASSTPRGTGYTF
>TRBV15|TRBJ1-2|once
CATSRERTGYGYTF
>TRBV2|TRBJ1-5|-
CASSEGRAGNQPQHF
>TRBV5-6|TRBJ2-7|-
CASSRGTFNGEQYF
>TRBV2|TRBJ2-2|-
CASRVGQSGELFF
>TRBV15|TRBJ2-2|once
CATSRWSGELFF
>TRBV15|TRBJ2-5|-
CATAGGGQETQYF
>TRBV4-3|TRBJ2-3|-
CASSQTRTSGALADSTDTQYF
>TRBV5-1|TRBJ2-7|-
CASSMEGIVSSYEQYF
>TRBV4-3|TRBJ2-1|-
CASSQGLGFAGAPEQFF
>TRBV29-1|TRBJ2-7|-
CSVDGGYEQYF
>TRBV5-4|TRBJ2-1|-
CASSSGAEVEQFF
>TRBV12-5|TRBJ1-5|few
CASGPEGNQPQHF
>TRBV19|TRBJ1-2|-
CATRLGPTANYGYTF
>TRBV7-2|TRBJ2-1|few
CASSSTSGIEQFF